This TCR beta chain was sequenced during a study of CD4+ T cells in melanoma. The CDR3 consists of 14 residues. Germline V gives CDR1 SEHNR, CDR2 FQNEAQ (reference sequence). Trimming took off 6 bases at V and 5 bases at J, with 17 bases between the two ends. This clone was picked up a small number of times. Antigen specificity is unknown. Study-level points and caveats: In melanoma, neoantigen-specific CD4+ T cells reportedly differed in differentiation state. CD8+ T cell, macrophage and B cell function reportedly correlated with neoantigen-specific CD4+ T cells.

Sequencing used immunoSEQ multiplex PCR; TCRdb keeps in-frame clones, though not all of them. The table shows more than 90,000 clones, with 80% to 95% occurring only once. The J gene is TRBJ2-7, the V gene TRBV7-9; D may correspond to TRBD1 or TRBD2 (6 bases each). Sequenced material: peripheral blood. The receptor comes from a human donor with melanoma. The CDR3 DNA sequence: TGTGCCAGCAGAAAAACAGGGCGACTAGACGAGCAGTACTTC. This codes for CASRKTGRLDEQYF.